The following is a T cell receptor (beta chain) sequence with its context. Its cognate antigen is unknown. These data originate in a study of blood T cells in healthy people across ages. The second PCR ran about 6 to 12 cycles with a sample-barcoded 5' primer and J-beta primers. All cDNA molecules were each tagged by a template-switch adaptor with 12 random nucleotides. MiXCR, run by TCRdb on the 5' RACE reads, gives a single entry per CDR3 protein. The repertoire includes 980,000 or so distinct CDR3 sequences, around 48% of them detected once, and about an eighth sits in the top ten. Study observations and caveats: Those diversity estimates obtained from one million T cells were thought to be underestimates.

Trimming removed 0 bases from V and 5 bases from J, with 13 bases in between. This CDR3 has 14 residues. Germline CDR1 and CDR2: DFQATT and SNEGSKA (reference sequence). The receptor comes from a man aged 25 to 40 in good health. The chain is built from TRBV20-1 and TRBJ2-5; no firm D call. Source material: blood. Written as DNA, the CDR3 is TGCAGTGCTAGAGATTCAAGGGCGAGGGAGACCCAGTACTTC. Protein product: CSARDSRARETQYF.